The 8 T cell receptor beta chains below come from one sample, sequenced in a study of blood T cell repertoires in COVID-19. Clones were sequenced by immunoSEQ multiplex PCR, and TCRdb holds only the in-frame ones, with some missing. The sample has 200,000 to 300,000 clones; around 89% are singletons. The sequencing sample was made of PBMCs or T cells enriched from blood (not recorded which). These receptor sequences come from a woman between 40 and 50 years old with acute COVID-19.

The V call is TRBV7-9, the J call TRBJ1-2, with TRBD1 matching over 9 bases. There are 15 residues in the CDR3. Trimming removed 1 base from V and 2 bases from J; junction bases left unmatched: 2. CDR1 and CDR2 from the germline V gene are SEHNR and FQNEAQ (reference sequence). This CDR3 is CASSLGTGANYGYTF. DNA for the CDR3: TGTGCCAGCAGCTTAGGGACAGGGGCCAACTATGGCTACACCTTC.

The rearrangement joins TRBV11-2 to TRBJ1-6; D uncertain. Trimming took off 1 base at V and 7 bases at J, with 11 bases between the two ends. The CDR3 covers 15 residues. Germline-derived CDR1 and CDR2 are SGHAT and FQNNGV. Here the CDR3 reads CASSLVPGGNSPLHF. In DNA form, the CDR3 reads TGTGCCAGCAGCTTAGTCCCCGGCGGGAATTCACCCCTCCACTTT.

This clone turned up a few times. The V and J genes are TRBV5-8 and TRBJ2-7, with D tentatively TRBD2 (6 bases). CDR1 is SGHTS, CDR2 YDEGEE, per germline. There are 14 residues in the CDR3. V was clipped by 2 bases and J by 2 bases, with 11 bases between them. CDR3 sequence: CASSFGGGTYEQYV. Here the CDR3 DNA reads TGTGCCAGCAGCTTTGGTGGAGGGACCTACGAGCAGTACGTC.

The chain employs TRBV28 and TRBJ1-4; D is uncertain. The germline V and J ends were trimmed by 4 bases and 5 bases, with 14 bases remaining between them. Germline V gene lookup returns CDR1 MDHEN and CDR2 SYDVKM. This CDR3 comprises 15 residues. The CDR3 reads CASSSPGVGNEKLFF. The CDR3 coding sequence is TGTGCCAGCAGTTCCCCCGGGGTGGGAAATGAAAAACTGTTTTTT.

The chain couples TRBV3-1 (or the pseudogene TRBV3-2) to TRBJ2-7; D might be TRBD1 (5 bases). CDR3 length equals 14 residues. The germline V gene has CDR1 LGHDT and CDR2 YNNKEL (reference sequence). Trimming cost V 2 bases and J 5 bases, with 13 bases left between them. The CDR3 here is CASSQPYLRDEQYV. DNA of the CDR3: TGTGCCAGCAGCCAACCTTATCTCAGGGACGAGCAGTACGTC.

The J gene is TRBJ1-5, the V gene TRBV28; D is unresolved. Trimming removed 4 bases from V and 4 bases from J, with 8 bases in between. Germline CDR1 MDHEN, CDR2 SYDVKM. The CDR3 runs 13 residues. The CDR3 DNA reads as TGTGCCAGCAGTTCACCTCTAAATCAGCCCCAGCATTTT. Translating gives CASSSPLNQPQHF.

This clone occurred once. The same CDR3 arises from other DNA sequences in this sample as well. The rearrangement uses TRBV12-3 or TRBV12-4 and TRBJ1-5; 8 nucleotides agree with TRBD1. J was trimmed by 5 bases and V by 5 bases; bases with no gene match: 2. The CDR3 covers 13 residues. CDR3 protein: CASSTQGDQPQHF. In DNA form, the CDR3 reads TGTGCCAGCAGTACACAGGGGGATCAGCCCCAGCATTTT.

The chain recombines TRBV28 with TRBJ1-2; 9 bases map to TRBD1. The CDR3 is made up of 16 amino acids. V gave up 4 bases and J gave up 4 bases; unmatched junction bases: 10. Germline CDR1 and CDR2: MDHEN and SYDVKM. The CDR3 sequence is CASSSAGDRATYGYTF. The CDR3 DNA sequence: TGTGCCAGCAGTTCAGCAGGGGACAGGGCGACCTATGGCTACACCTTC.